This T cell receptor beta chain was profiled in a study of cytomegalovirus exposure and HLA in healthy donors. Findings and caveats of the study: The dataset shows that most TCR sequences were rare, while some public TCRs occurred in many donors. Cytomegalovirus status, reportedly, was diagnosed with high specificity and sensitivity by the classifier. In the 120 or so validation repertoires, just under 95% of cluster scores exceeded 0, per a later analysis. The study labeled under 200 TCR beta chains cytomegalovirus-associated.

Concerning this clone: Its antigen is currently unknown.

The length of the CDR3 is 15 residues. The germline gives CDR1 MNHEY, CDR2 SMNVEV (reference sequence). The V segment lost 4 bases and the J segment 3 bases; nucleotides outside the gene matches: 7. Method: immunoSEQ multiplex PCR; TCRdb's copy keeps in-frame clones and lacks some. The repertoire holds approximately 230,000 clones, with roughly 87% as singletons. This chain connects TRBV27 to TRBJ2-3; 7 bases agree with TRBD1. This TCR was sampled from a man younger than 35 in good health and CMV-seropositive. Sequencing was performed on PBMCs. This CDR3 reads CASSSRGRRTDTQYF. The CDR3 DNA sequence: TGTGCCAGCAGTTCAAGGGGGCGACGAACAGATACGCAGTATTTT.